The 10 T cell receptor beta chains listed next were all sequenced from one sample in a study of PD-1 blockade in classical Hodgkin lymphoma. TCRdb's copy holds only in-frame clones and misses some; the assay was immunoSEQ multiplex PCR. Of 40,000 to 45,000 clones listed, around three quarters are singletons. After autologous stem cell transplantation all patients relapsed, and prior brentuximab vedotin exposure differed between cohorts. Material: peripheral blood mononuclear cells (PBMCs), obtained at baseline. The receptor set was obtained from a human donor with classical Hodgkin lymphoma.

This clone was found once. The chain has TRBV7-7 and TRBJ2-3, with D tentatively TRBD2 (5 bases). The germline V gene has CDR1 SSHAT and CDR2 FNYEAQ (reference sequence). The CDR3 is made up of 17 amino acids. Trimming shortened V by 1 base and J by 2 bases, and 16 bases separated the two germline ends. CDR3 in DNA: TGTGCCAGCAGCTTAGGTCGAATGGCGGGCCCCACAGATACGCAGTATTTT. Its protein product is CASSLGRMAGPTDTQYF.

This sequence joins TRBV29-1 and TRBJ1-5; tentative D call: TRBD1 (6 bases). Germline V lookup: CDR1 SQVTM, CDR2 ANQGSEA. Trimming took off 5 bases at V and 6 bases at J, with 17 bases between the two ends. CDR3 length equals 14 residues. The CDR3: CSVLEGGGAQPQHF. DNA for the CDR3: TGCAGCGTTCTCGAGGGCGGGGGCGCTCAGCCCCAGCATTTT.

The chain employs TRBV7-9 and TRBJ1-1; D gene ambiguous. Germline V gene sequence: CDR1 SEHNR, CDR2 FQNEAQ (reference sequence). The V and J ends lost 3 bases and 6 bases respectively, with 14 bases between them. The CDR3 covers 14 residues. Written as DNA, the CDR3 is TGTGCCAGCAGCTTGTGGGAAACTATGTCTGAAGCTTTCTTT. This translates into CASSLWETMSEAFF. The variable domain in full, completed from reference TRBV7-9 and TRBJ1-1, reads DTGVSQNPRHKITKRGQNVTFRCDPISEHNRLYWYRQTLGQGPEFLTYFQNEAQLEKSRLLSDRFSAERPKGSFSTLEIQRTEQGDSAMYLCASSLWETMSEAFFGQGTRLTVV.

This clone was picked up a small number of times. The rearrangement joins TRBV19 to TRBJ2-7, with D maybe TRBD2 (5 bases). Germline values: CDR1 LNHDA, CDR2 SQIVND (reference sequence). V was clipped by 6 bases and J by 4 bases, with 13 bases between them. The CDR3 spans 13 residues. Here the CDR3 reads CASSQRIYYEQYF. In DNA form, the CDR3 reads TGTGCCAGTAGCCAGCGGATTTATTACGAGCAGTACTTC.

In its sample, this clone was seen once. V usage is TRBV7-8 and J usage is TRBJ2-7, with 7 bases fitting TRBD1. Germline V gene lookup returns CDR1 SGHVS and CDR2 FQNEAQ. The CDR3 runs to 14 residues. J gave up 4 bases and V 4 bases, and 7 bases lay outside the gene matches. In nucleotides, the CDR3 is TGTGCCAGCAGCTCCCACGACAGGGAGTACGAGCAGTACTTC. Its translation: CASSSHDREYEQYF. The full variable domain, rest sourced from reference TRBV7-8 and TRBJ2-7, is GAGVSQSPRYKVAKRGQDVALRCDPISGHVSLFWYQQALGQGPEFLTYFQNEAQLDKSGLPSDRFFAERPEGSVSTLKIQRTQQEDSAVYLCASSSHDREYEQYFGPGTRLTVT.

The chain recombines TRBV5-1 with TRBJ1-1, with D maybe TRBD1 (5 bases). Germline CDR1 and CDR2: SGHRS and YFSETQ. The CDR3 extends over 15 amino acids. V gave up 1 base and J gave up 4 bases, with 14 bases separating them. For the CDR3, the DNA is TGCGCCAGCAGCTTGAGTCAGGGTCACAGCACTGAAGCTTTCTTT. This codes for CASSLSQGHSTEAFF.

The V call is TRBV25-1, the J call TRBJ2-1; D not certain. The V end lost 6 bases, the J end lost 6 bases, and 9 bases lay between the germline ends. The germline V gene has CDR1 MGHDK and CDR2 SYGVNS. There are 12 residues in the CDR3. CDR3 nucleotides: TGTGCCAGCAGCCGGCTGACCAATGAGCAGTTCTTC. It is translated as CASSRLTNEQFF. Based on the CDR3 plus reference TRBV25-1 and TRBJ2-1, the full variable domain is EADIYQTPRYLVIGTGKKITLECSQTMGHDKMYWYQQDPGMELHLIHYSYGVNSTEKGDLSSESTVSRIRTEHFPLTLESARPSHTSQYLCASSRLTNEQFFGPGTRLTVL.

This chain links TRBV19 with TRBJ2-1, with D maybe TRBD1 (7 bases). Germline V gene lookup returns CDR1 LNHDA and CDR2 SQIVND (reference sequence). The CDR3 consists of 15 residues. With 3 bases removed from V and 4 bases from J, the gap between germline ends came to 13 bases. CDR3 sequence (DNA): TGTGCCAGTAGTATGGGGGGACAGTCATACAATGAGCAGTTCTTC. It is translated as CASSMGGQSYNEQFF.

The gene calls are TRBV6-6 and TRBJ2-5; TRBD1 matches at 7 bases. Germline CDR1 MNHNY, CDR2 SVGAGI (reference sequence). The junction had 4 bases not matched to a gene; V was cut back by 5 bases and J by 1 base. The CDR3 sequence is 14 residues long. CDR3 coding DNA: TGTGCCAGCAGTACGAGGGGGCCCCAAGAGACCCAGTACTTC. Protein: CASSTRGPQETQYF.

This rearrangement joins TRBV6-5 to TRBJ1-2; D unclear. The germline V and J ends were trimmed by 6 bases and 1 base, with 9 bases remaining between them. CDR3 length: 13 amino acids. The germline gives CDR1 MNHEY, CDR2 SVGAGI. CDR3 coding DNA: TGTGCCAGCAGCAACGGTATTAACTATGGCTACACCTTC. Its protein product is CASSNGINYGYTF.